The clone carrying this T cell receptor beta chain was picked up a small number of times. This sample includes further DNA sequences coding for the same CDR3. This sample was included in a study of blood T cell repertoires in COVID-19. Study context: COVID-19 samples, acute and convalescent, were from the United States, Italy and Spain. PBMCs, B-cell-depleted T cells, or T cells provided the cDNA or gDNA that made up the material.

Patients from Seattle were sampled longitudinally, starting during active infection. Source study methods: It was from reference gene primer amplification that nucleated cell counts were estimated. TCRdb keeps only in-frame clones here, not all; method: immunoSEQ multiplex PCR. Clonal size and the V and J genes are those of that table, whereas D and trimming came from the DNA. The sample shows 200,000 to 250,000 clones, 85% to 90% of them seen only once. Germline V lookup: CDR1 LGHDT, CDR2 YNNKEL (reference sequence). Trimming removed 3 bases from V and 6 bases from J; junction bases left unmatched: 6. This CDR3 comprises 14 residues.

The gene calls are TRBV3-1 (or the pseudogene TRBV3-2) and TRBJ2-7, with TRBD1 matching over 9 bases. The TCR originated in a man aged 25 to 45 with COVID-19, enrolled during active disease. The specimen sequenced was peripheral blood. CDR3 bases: TGTGCCAGCAGCCACACACTGACAGGGGGCGAGCAGTACTTC. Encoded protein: CASSHTLTGGEQYF.